These T cell receptor beta chains were read from a single sample in a study of blood T cell repertoires in COVID-19. The repertoire was sequenced with immunoSEQ multiplex PCR; TCRdb's copy has only in-frame clones and lacks some. Among some 110,000 clones listed, 80% to 90% were seen once. Sequenced material: peripheral blood. Receptors were obtained from a man aged 35-49 years with acute or convalescent COVID-19. Both conserved end residues are part of each CDR3. D genes are given only for firm matches. Part of the rows lack a size; the others show once, few, many or a class for expanded clones.

j_call: TRBJ1-4
clone_size: NA
d_call: NA
v_call: TRBV28
cdr3_nt: TGTGCCAGCAGTTCCGGACTTCTAAGGGGGAAACTGTTTTTT
cdr3_aa: CASSSGLLRGKLFF

j_call: TRBJ1-1
clone_size: NA
d_call: TRBD1
v_call: TRBV5-8
cdr3_nt: TGTGCCAGCAGTCAGGACAGGTTGGGCACTGAAGCTTTCTTT
cdr3_aa: CASSQDRLGTEAFF

j_call: TRBJ2-5
clone_size: NA
d_call: NA
v_call: TRBV15
cdr3_nt: TGTGCCACCAAACGAGGCGCCCAAGAGACCCAGTACTTC
cdr3_aa: CATKRGAQETQYF

j_call: TRBJ2-7
clone_size: NA
d_call: TRBD1
v_call: TRBV5-1
cdr3_nt: TGCGCCAGCAGCTTGGCGGGACAGGGGACTTACGAGCAGTACTTC
cdr3_aa: CASSLAGQGTYEQYF

j_call: TRBJ2-7
clone_size: NA
d_call: NA
v_call: TRBV5-1
cdr3_nt: TGCGCCAGCAGCTTGGCTGACGAGCAGTACTTC
cdr3_aa: CASSLADEQYF

j_call: TRBJ2-3
clone_size: NA
d_call: TRBD2
v_call: TRBV5-6
cdr3_nt: TGTGCCAGCAGGTCAGCGGGGGGATTCACAGATACGCAGTATTTT
cdr3_aa: CASRSAGGFTDTQYF

j_call: TRBJ2-5
clone_size: NA
d_call: NA
v_call: TRBV7-3
cdr3_nt: TGTGCCAGCAGCTCTTCGGGTTCTCAAGAGACCCAGTACTTC
cdr3_aa: CASSSSGSQETQYF

j_call: TRBJ1-2
clone_size: NA
d_call: NA
v_call: TRBV5-6
cdr3_nt: TGTGCCAGCAGCTTGGCGACACCATATAACTATGGCTACACCTTC
cdr3_aa: CASSLATPYNYGYTF

j_call: TRBJ1-4
clone_size: NA
d_call: TRBD1
v_call: TRBV6-6
cdr3_nt: TGTGCCAGCAGCCCGGACAGGTGGGGGGAAAAACTGTTTTTT
cdr3_aa: CASSPDRWGEKLFF

j_call: TRBJ2-4
clone_size: NA
d_call: TRBD2
v_call: TRBV3-1/TRBV3-2
cdr3_nt: TGTGCCAGCAGCCAGAACACAGCGGGAAAAAACATTCAGTACTTC
cdr3_aa: CASSQNTAGKNIQYF

j_call: TRBJ2-1
clone_size: NA
d_call: NA
v_call: TRBV12-3/TRBV12-4
cdr3_nt: TGTGCCAGCAGTTACGACAGACGGGAGCAGTTCTTC
cdr3_aa: CASSYDRREQFF

j_call: TRBJ1-1
clone_size: NA
d_call: TRBD1
v_call: TRBV2
cdr3_nt: TGTGCCAGCAGAGGACAAGGACAGGCGGCTGAAGCTTTCTTT
cdr3_aa: CASRGQGQAAEAFF

j_call: TRBJ1-2
clone_size: NA
d_call: TRBD1
v_call: TRBV7-2
cdr3_nt: TGTGCCAGCAGCTTACACGCAGGGGGTTTGAACTATGGCTACACCTTC
cdr3_aa: CASSLHAGGLNYGYTF

j_call: TRBJ2-3
clone_size: NA
d_call: NA
v_call: TRBV24-1
cdr3_nt: TGTGCCACCAGTGATTTGGGTGAGGGAGATACGCAGTATTTT
cdr3_aa: CATSDLGEGDTQYF

j_call: TRBJ2-5
clone_size: NA
d_call: NA
v_call: TRBV18
cdr3_nt: TGTGCCAGCTCACCCCCGGTCGAGCGGGAGACCCAGTACTTC
cdr3_aa: CASSPPVERETQYF

j_call: TRBJ1-1
clone_size: NA
d_call: NA
v_call: TRBV29-1
cdr3_nt: TGCAGCGTCCGGGTCGCCACTGAAGCTTTCTTT
cdr3_aa: CSVRVATEAFF

j_call: TRBJ2-7
clone_size: NA
d_call: TRBD1
v_call: TRBV5-8
cdr3_nt: TGTGCCAGCAGCCCCAGGGGGCTCCACGAGCAGTACTTC
cdr3_aa: CASSPRGLHEQYF

j_call: TRBJ2-7
clone_size: NA
d_call: NA
v_call: TRBV19
cdr3_nt: TGTGCCAGACCTCAGGGGAAGACCGAGCAGTACTTC
cdr3_aa: CARPQGKTEQYF

j_call: TRBJ2-5
clone_size: NA
d_call: TRBD1
v_call: TRBV6-5
cdr3_nt: TGTGCCAGCAGTCAACCGGGACAGGGAGGAGAGACCCAGTACTTC
cdr3_aa: CASSQPGQGGETQYF

j_call: TRBJ1-1
clone_size: NA
d_call: NA
v_call: TRBV2
cdr3_nt: TGTGCCAGCAGTGAATGGGCAGGGGAAGCTTTCTTT
cdr3_aa: CASSEWAGEAFF

j_call: TRBJ1-2
clone_size: few
d_call: TRBD1
v_call: TRBV5-1
cdr3_nt: TGCGCCAGCAGTTTGACAGGGTTAGAGGACTACACCTTC
cdr3_aa: CASSLTGLEDYTF

j_call: TRBJ1-1
clone_size: NA
d_call: TRBD1
v_call: TRBV14
cdr3_nt: TGTGCCAGCAGTCTACAGGGGATGAACACTGAAGCTTTCTTT
cdr3_aa: CASSLQGMNTEAFF

j_call: TRBJ2-4
clone_size: NA
d_call: TRBD1
v_call: TRBV3-1/TRBV3-2
cdr3_nt: TGTGCCAGCAGCCAACCAGGGGGCCTGAAAAACATTCAGTACTTC
cdr3_aa: CASSQPGGLKNIQYF

j_call: TRBJ2-7
clone_size: NA
d_call: NA
v_call: TRBV4-1
cdr3_nt: TGCGCCAGCAGCTCCTGGGGGGGCAGGGATGGCGGGAGGTACTTC
cdr3_aa: CASSSWGGRDGGRYF

j_call: TRBJ1-6
clone_size: NA
d_call: NA
v_call: TRBV5-5
cdr3_nt: TGTGCCAGCAGCACACAGAGGGCTTCACCCCTCCACTTT
cdr3_aa: CASSTQRASPLHF

j_call: TRBJ2-7
clone_size: once
d_call: NA
v_call: TRBV4-3
cdr3_nt: TGCGCCAGCAGCCAAGACTTTGCCGGAGCCTACGAGCAGTACTTC
cdr3_aa: CASSQDFAGAYEQYF

j_call: TRBJ2-2
clone_size: few
d_call: NA
v_call: TRBV11-2
cdr3_nt: TGTGCCAGCAGCTTAGTTCAGAACACCGGGGAGCTGTTTTTT
cdr3_aa: CASSLVQNTGELFF

j_call: TRBJ1-1
clone_size: NA
d_call: TRBD1
v_call: TRBV27
cdr3_nt: TGTGCCAGCAGTTCCAACAGGGGGCTGAGGAACACTGAAGCTTTCTTT
cdr3_aa: CASSSNRGLRNTEAFF

j_call: TRBJ2-7
clone_size: NA
d_call: TRBD1
v_call: TRBV7-6
cdr3_nt: TGTGCCAGCGGACAGGGTCCCTACGAGCAGTACTTC
cdr3_aa: CASGQGPYEQYF

j_call: TRBJ1-1
clone_size: few
d_call: NA
v_call: TRBV4-3
cdr3_nt: TGCGCCAGCAGCCACGCGACAGTGAACACTGAAGCTTTCTTT
cdr3_aa: CASSHATVNTEAFF

j_call: TRBJ1-2
clone_size: NA
d_call: TRBD1
v_call: TRBV28
cdr3_nt: TGTGCCAGCACCCCTGGGACAGCGCACTATGGCTACACCTTC
cdr3_aa: CASTPGTAHYGYTF

j_call: TRBJ2-3
clone_size: NA
d_call: NA
v_call: TRBV18
cdr3_nt: TGTGCCAGCTCACCATTAGGGACTAGCACAGATACGCAGTATTTT
cdr3_aa: CASSPLGTSTDTQYF

j_call: TRBJ2-1
clone_size: once
d_call: NA
v_call: TRBV6-6
cdr3_nt: TGTGCCAGCAGTCCGCGCGGGACAGCTTACTCCTACAATGAGCAGTTCTTC
cdr3_aa: CASSPRGTAYSYNEQFF

j_call: TRBJ1-1
clone_size: NA
d_call: TRBD1
v_call: TRBV7-8
cdr3_nt: TGTGCCAGCAGGGGCGCGGACAGGCCGAACACTGAAGCTTTCTTT
cdr3_aa: CASRGADRPNTEAFF

j_call: TRBJ2-3
clone_size: NA
d_call: TRBD2
v_call: TRBV7-6
cdr3_nt: TGTGCCAGCAGCTTAGGGGCTAGCGGGGGCACAGATACGCAGTATTTT
cdr3_aa: CASSLGASGGTDTQYF

j_call: TRBJ2-1
clone_size: NA
d_call: TRBD2
v_call: TRBV28
cdr3_nt: TGTGCCAGCAGTAGTCCGGGACTAGCGGGAGGAACCGAGCAGTTCTTC
cdr3_aa: CASSSPGLAGGTEQFF

j_call: TRBJ1-4
clone_size: few
d_call: NA
v_call: TRBV21-1
cdr3_nt: TGTGCCAGCAGCAAAAAAACAGCAACTAATGAAAAACTGTTTTTT
cdr3_aa: CASSKKTATNEKLFF

j_call: TRBJ2-1
clone_size: NA
d_call: TRBD1
v_call: TRBV6-4
cdr3_nt: TGTGCCAGCAGCGAGACAGGGGATGTCAATGAGCAGTTCTTC
cdr3_aa: CASSETGDVNEQFF

j_call: TRBJ2-7
clone_size: NA
d_call: NA
v_call: TRBV7-3
cdr3_nt: TGTGCCAGCAGCCCGCAGGGTGGCGACGAGCAGTACTTC
cdr3_aa: CASSPQGGDEQYF

j_call: TRBJ1-5
clone_size: NA
d_call: NA
v_call: TRBV28
cdr3_nt: TGTGCCAGCTTCGCGGGTGTCAATCAGCCCCAGCATTTT
cdr3_aa: CASFAGVNQPQHF

j_call: TRBJ2-2
clone_size: NA
d_call: NA
v_call: TRBV19
cdr3_nt: TGTGCCAGTAGTATACAGGGATTGGGCACCGGGGAGCTGTTTTTT
cdr3_aa: CASSIQGLGTGELFF

j_call: TRBJ1-5
clone_size: NA
d_call: TRBD1
v_call: TRBV7-9
cdr3_nt: TGTGCCAGCAGCCGCTCGGACAGGGATGGTCAGCCCCAGCATTTT
cdr3_aa: CASSRSDRDGQPQHF

j_call: TRBJ1-2
clone_size: NA
d_call: TRBD1
v_call: TRBV5-1
cdr3_nt: TGCGCCAGCAGCCGGACAGGGGGCTATGGCTACACCTTC
cdr3_aa: CASSRTGGYGYTF

j_call: TRBJ1-1
clone_size: NA
d_call: NA
v_call: TRBV5-4
cdr3_nt: TGTGCCAGCAGCTTTCCAATGAACACTGAAGCTTTCTTT
cdr3_aa: CASSFPMNTEAFF

j_call: TRBJ2-1
clone_size: NA
d_call: TRBD2
v_call: TRBV5-1
cdr3_nt: TGCGCCAGCAGCTGGGGACTAGCGGGTGACAATGAGCAGTTCTTC
cdr3_aa: CASSWGLAGDNEQFF

j_call: TRBJ2-7
clone_size: NA
d_call: TRBD1
v_call: TRBV9
cdr3_nt: TGTGCCAGCAGCACCGGGACAGGGGGCTTTCACGAGCAGTACTTC
cdr3_aa: CASSTGTGGFHEQYF

j_call: TRBJ2-7
clone_size: few
d_call: TRBD2
v_call: TRBV7-9
cdr3_nt: TGTGCCAGCAGCACCGCCGGGGTAGCGGGGTTCGAGCAGTACTTC
cdr3_aa: CASSTAGVAGFEQYF

j_call: TRBJ2-4
clone_size: NA
d_call: NA
v_call: TRBV6-2/TRBV6-3
cdr3_nt: TGTGCCAGCAGCCGCACAGGGGCCAAAAACATTCAGTACTTC
cdr3_aa: CASSRTGAKNIQYF

j_call: TRBJ2-1
clone_size: NA
d_call: NA
v_call: TRBV28
cdr3_nt: TGTGCCAGCAGCAAACCTCCAGGAGGGAAAGTGTCCTACAATGAGCAGTTCTTC
cdr3_aa: CASSKPPGGKVSYNEQFF

j_call: TRBJ2-3
clone_size: NA
d_call: TRBD1
v_call: TRBV7-3
cdr3_nt: TGTGCCAGCAGCTCCCGGGACAGGGGGGCTACGCAGTATTTT
cdr3_aa: CASSSRDRGATQYF

j_call: TRBJ1-5
clone_size: NA
d_call: NA
v_call: TRBV6-5
cdr3_nt: TGTGCCAGCAGTTTAGGGAGCTCTAGCAATCAGCCCCAGCATTTT
cdr3_aa: CASSLGSSSNQPQHF

j_call: TRBJ2-5
clone_size: NA
d_call: TRBD1
v_call: TRBV25-1
cdr3_nt: TGTGCCTCCGAGGGGGCGAGAGAGACCCAGTACTTC
cdr3_aa: CASEGARETQYF

j_call: TRBJ2-5
clone_size: NA
d_call: TRBD2
v_call: TRBV3-1/TRBV3-2
cdr3_nt: TGTGCCAGCAGCCAGGGACTAGCTGGTACCCAGTACTTC
cdr3_aa: CASSQGLAGTQYF

j_call: TRBJ1-6
clone_size: few
d_call: NA
v_call: TRBV7-9
cdr3_nt: TGTGCCAGCAGCTTAGCAGGGAGTGCTTCACCCCTCCACTTT
cdr3_aa: CASSLAGSASPLHF